A single TCR beta chain is shown here with its context. Produced via immunoSEQ multiplex PCR; TCRdb's table is partial and in-frame only. This sample carries 14,000 or so clones, about 33% of them seen once, and the ten largest clones take more than 5.5%. The source of the sample is a study of tumour-infiltrating T cells in Burkitt lymphoma. The overall study: Overall and progression-free survival were predicted by productive clonality.

V lost 7 bases to trimming and J lost 0 bases; unmatched junction nucleotides: 5. The CDR3 spans 15 residues. Germline V gives CDR1 MDHEN, CDR2 SYDVKM. This TCR came from a human donor with diffuse large B-cell lymphoma. V and J are TRBV28 and TRBJ2-5; 10 bases are shared with TRBD1. The sequencing sample was made of tumor tissue. The CDR3, as DNA: TGTGCCAGCACCCCGGGACAGGGGTACCAAGAGACCCAGTACTTC. It encodes CASTPGQGYQETQYF.